This T cell receptor beta chain was documented in a study of shared clonotypes between healthy human individuals (dated by TCRdb to 2020 to 2021). A note on the overall study: Two women and three men aged 18 to 49 years were included in the cohort. For each donor, CD4 naive and CD4 memory were each given three plates, CD8 naive was given two plates, and CD8 memory was given one plate. To estimate repertoire size and how much clonotypes are shared between individuals, the study performed deep sequencing of blood TCR repertoires from about 5 healthy adults. To increase sequencing depth and limit assay-specific biases, TCR repertoire library preparation and sequencing were carried out by different laboratories using diverse techniques. Between about 0.85 and 9.5 billion PBMCs per donor were obtained by leukapheresis.

For the CD8 naive samples, CD45RO-negative cells were positively selected for CCR7, yielding a CD45RA+CCR7+ population from which TemRA cells were excluded. The donors were healthy, HIV-negative adults with no recently reported acute infections or vaccinations. Every donor was a Caucasian adult living in Nashville, Tennessee, USA. Blood was collected by leukapheresis, and PBMCs were isolated by Ficoll-Histopaque density gradient centrifugation and then cryopreserved in liquid nitrogen vapor phase. Analytical flow cytometry was used to check the purity and quantity of each magnetically sorted T cell population. From each sorted fraction, genomic DNA was isolated and quantified by UV absorbance on a Nanodrop 2000c. As regards this clone: Its antigen is currently not known. One base away there is no much larger clone; base qualities are not given. The same CDR3 also results from other DNA sequences found in this sample.

Per the germline V gene (reference sequence), PRHDT is the CDR1 and FYEKMQ is the CDR2. V is pruned by 3 bases and J by 1 base, leaving 2 bases of the junction without a gene match. Including the terminal cysteine and phenylalanine, the CDR3 comprises 14 residues. Left in the record is the CDR3 DNA by itself, 42 bases read in frame from the first base. Using the deep immunoSEQ assay, TCR CDR3 regions were amplified from genomic DNA by multiplex PCR. Extracted genomic DNA from each cell subset was spread evenly across all wells of several immunoSEQ 96-well plates, with each plate serving as a replicate. For sorted subsets, each replicate PCR was loaded with 200 ng genomic DNA, equivalent to 30,000 to 35,000 T cell genomes. The purified libraries were quantified using a Qubit 3.0 fluorometer, sized with a Bioanalyzer 2100, and then quantified again using the KAPA Library Quantification kit. A separate single-read 150-cycle Illumina NextSeq 550 flow cell was used to sequence each immunoSEQ 96-well plate. The paper's processing steps were these. The immunoSEQ output contained only junctional sequences without quality scores, so filtering could not match that applied to full-length reads. To assign V/J genes and CDR3, sequences were annotated using PyIR, a Python wrapper for IgBLAST v1.9, with IMGT germline references. Reads with weak V/J assignments (E-value above 1e-6), missing CDR3, stop codons, out-of-frame junctions, or ambiguous translated residues were removed. V3J clonotypes were defined as sequences sharing an identical inferred V gene, J gene, and CDR3 amino acid sequence. Percentage overlap between repertoires was calculated by dividing the number of shared unique clonotypes by the size of the smaller repertoire. Repertoire richness was assessed with RTK rarefaction, the Chao1 estimator, and Recon v2.1 estimates of unobserved clonotypes. For all TCRbeta clonotypes obtained by the gDNA method from four donors, generation probabilities were computed with OLGA. The source is immuneACCESS, and TCRdb retained only in-frame sequences with V and J called. Part of the clones is not carried over; for the studies checked, unresolved V genes explain less than half of this, and the remainder is unexplained. V and J calls and clone size are given by that table; D and trimming were obtained from the DNA. The sample yields around 650,000 clones; approximately 96% were counted once. The ten largest account for about 0.11% of the sample.

Overall study outcomes, separate from this receptor: The small number of donors limited the genetic and exposure-history diversity represented. Naive subsets generally had larger estimated clonotype richness than memory subsets. Compared with non-shared clonotypes, clonotypes shared by all four sorted-subset donors had higher generation probabilities. Pairwise subsampling indicated that sequencing depth was expected to affect the degree of clonotype sharing among donors. Incomplete sequencing was indicated by rarefaction of sorted-subset datasets, despite the large sequencing depth. When a few donors were compared, the shared fraction of clonotypes was about 5% for naive CD4, more than 3% for naive CD8, more than 2% for memory CD4, and approximately 0.4% for memory CD8. Sampling was restricted to blood, and TCR repertoires in tissues likely differ from the TCR repertoires found in blood.

The receptor was derived from a woman aged 30 to 39 in good health. Sequencing input: naive CD8+ T cells sorted from blood. The sample's cell subset or site label, decoded: CD45RA+CCR7+. The chain employs TRBV13 and TRBJ1-1; 7 nucleotides in the junction match TRBD1. The DNA sequence is as follows: TGTGCCAGCAGCTTGGACAGGAAGAACACTGAAGCTTTCTTT. Its protein is CASSLDRKNTEAFF.